These 4 T cell receptor beta chains share one sample of origin, sequenced in a study of blood T cell repertoires in COVID-19 (dated by TCRdb to the early 2020s). The library was generated by the immunoSEQ multiplex PCR assay. TCRdb obtained this table from immuneACCESS and retained in-frame rearrangements with V and J assigned. These tables miss some clones; where compared with another copy, unresolved V genes account for less than half of the shortfall, and the remainder is unexplained. This sample comprises roughly 73,000 clones, approximately 78% of them detected only once. The ten largest clones represent 15% of the sample. The specimen was peripheral blood. These receptors all stem from a human donor in a cohort sampled during active COVID-19.

The CDR3 bases are TGTGCCAGCAGCCGGGACAGGGAGAGCTACGAGCAGTACTTC. Its protein is CASSRDRESYEQYF. The J gene is TRBJ2-7, the V gene TRBV11-2; the match to TRBD1 covers 9 bases. V lost 5 bases to trimming and J lost 3 bases; unmatched junction nucleotides: 5. Germline V gene sequence: CDR1 SGHAT, CDR2 FQNNGV. This CDR3 has 14 amino acids.

This clone was counted only a few times. The chain recombines TRBV10-3 with TRBJ1-2; the D gene is possibly TRBD1 (6 bases). V shed 4 bases and J shed 2 bases, with 14 bases lying between them. There are 15 residues in the CDR3. Germline CDR1 reads ENHRY; CDR2 reads SYGVKD. CDR3 region: CAISALGGRNYGYTF. The CDR3 region has the DNA TGTGCCATCAGTGCTCTCGGGGGGCGCAACTATGGCTACACCTTC.

The rearrangement uses TRBV18 and TRBJ2-5; 8 bases match TRBD1. Trimming removed 5 bases from V and 5 bases from J; junction bases left unmatched: 10. Germline V lookup: CDR1 KGHSH, CDR2 LQKENI. The CDR3 contains 15 residues. This CDR3 reads CASSTGQGVRETQYF. CDR3 nucleotide sequence: TGTGCCAGCTCAACCGGACAGGGCGTTAGGGAGACCCAGTACTTC. The full variable domain, completed using reference TRBV18 and TRBJ2-5, is NAGVMQNPRHLVRRRGQEARLRCSPMKGHSHVYWYRQLPEEGLKFMVYLQKENIIDESGMPKERFSAEFPKEGPSILRIQQVVRGDSAAYFCASSTGQGVRETQYFGPGTRLLVL.

This clone has more than one count but fewer than ten. The gene calls are TRBV29-1 and TRBJ1-2; weak D call: TRBD1 (5 bases). The germline V gene has CDR1 SQVTM and CDR2 ANQGSEA. Trimming cost V 4 bases and J 2 bases, with 8 bases left between them. The CDR3 covers 12 residues. The CDR3 DNA sequence: TGCAGCGTTGGCTCAGGGAACTATGGCTACACCTTC. Its translation: CSVGSGNYGYTF.